This T cell receptor beta chain was documented in a study of T cells in Graves' hyperthyroidism and ophthalmopathy. The overall study: Peripheral blood was collected at initial diagnosis, before any treatment. General study results and limits: The model foresaw ophthalmopathy a median approximately 6.1 months prior to onset.

This clonotype has a count of ten or more. The antigen is not known. The CDR3 regions of TCR beta were amplified from RNA transcripts. Primed by the HTBI set, a first-round RT-PCR was run on the TCR CDR3. One entry per CDR3 protein results from TCRdb running MiXCR on the multiplex PCR reads. This table has about 770,000 distinct CDR3 sequences, under 20% appearing once. Diagnostic assessment was based on clinical symptoms, serum thyroxine and TRAb, thyroid ultrasound and orbital computed tomography. The blood sample predates any ophthalmopathy symptoms, coming from first hyperthyroidism diagnosis. This TCR derives from a woman aged 45-60 years with Graves' hyperthyroidism that later progressed to Graves' ophthalmopathy. The sequenced sample consisted of blood.

CDR3 DNA sequence: TGCAGTGCTAGAGATTTGTCGGCGGGTCAAGAGACCCAGTACTTC. Its translation is CSARDLSAGQETQYF. The genes are TRBV20-1 and TRBJ2-5; the D gene is possibly TRBD2 (5 bases). CDR1 is DFQATT and CDR2 is SNEGSKA in the germline V gene (reference sequence). The V gene lost 0 bases and the J gene lost 2 bases, with 13 bases spanning the gap. The CDR3 has 15 residues.